This T cell receptor (beta chain) comes out of a study of blood T cell repertoires in COVID-19. Study-level background: T cells, B-cell-depleted T cells, or PBMCs supplied cDNA or gDNA.

Libraries were prepared by immunoSEQ multiplex PCR; TCRdb keeps only in-frame clonotypes and omits some of them. The repertoire holds 500,000 or so clones, about 90% seen once, with around 0.7% in the top ten. The participants were between about 18 and 89 years old and came from under 25 US areas. As concerns this clone: The identical CDR3 is also encoded by other nucleotide sequences in the sample.

Sequenced: PBMCs or T cells enriched from blood (not recorded which). This sequence originates from a woman between 18 and 29 years old who had recovered from COVID-19.

The CDR3: CASSVTSTDTQYF. For the CDR3, the DNA is TGTGCCAGCAGCGTGACTAGCACAGATACGCAGTATTTT. V and J are TRBV9 and TRBJ2-3; D is ambiguous. CDR1 is SGDLS and CDR2 is YYNGEE in the germline V gene. CDR3 length: 13 residues. V gave up 2 bases and J gave up 0 bases, with 4 bases separating them. Full variable domain (missing parts from reference TRBV9 and TRBJ2-3): DSGVTQTPKHLITATGQRVTLRCSPRSGDLSVYWYQQSLDQGLQFLIQYYNGEERAKGNILERFSAQQFPDLHSELNLSSLELGDSALYFCASSVTSTDTQYFGPGTRLTVL.